This entry describes one T cell receptor beta chain. Its antigen is undetermined. Data came from immunoSEQ multiplex PCR; TCRdb stores just in-frame clones and leaves some out. This sample has around 99,000 clones, with about 92% found just once. The data derive from a study of graft-versus-host responses after intestinal transplantation. Study in general: All of the recipients had induction that used anti-thymocyte globulin, then tacrolimus and steroids for two to three years.

Whole-study findings and limits: High graft-versus-host to host-versus-graft clonal ratios were seen in allografts of patients with graft-donor T cell macrochimerism.

V gave up 0 bases and J gave up 5 bases, with 13 bases separating them. The CDR3 runs to 15 residues. Per germline, CDR1 WNHNN and CDR2 SYGVQD (reference sequence). The receptor's source is a human donor who received an intestinal transplant. The source was unstimulated CD8+ T cells sorted from spleen or lymph node cells, collected before intestinal transplant. The chain links TRBV10-1 to TRBJ2-5; TRBD2 might be the D (5 bases). In nucleotides, the CDR3 is TGCGCCAGCAGTGAGTCGAGGGTGGGAGAGGAGACCCAGTACTTC. Translating gives CASSESRVGEETQYF.